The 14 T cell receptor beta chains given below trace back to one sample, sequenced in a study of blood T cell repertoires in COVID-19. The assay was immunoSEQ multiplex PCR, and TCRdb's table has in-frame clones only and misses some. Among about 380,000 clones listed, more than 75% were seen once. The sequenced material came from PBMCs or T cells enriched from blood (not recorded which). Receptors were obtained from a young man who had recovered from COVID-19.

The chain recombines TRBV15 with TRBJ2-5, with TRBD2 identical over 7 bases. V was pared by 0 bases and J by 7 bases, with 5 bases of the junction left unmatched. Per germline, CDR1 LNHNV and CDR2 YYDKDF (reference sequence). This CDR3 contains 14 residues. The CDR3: CATSRDREEGTQYF. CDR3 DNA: TGTGCCACCAGCAGAGATCGGGAGGAGGGGACCCAGTACTTC.

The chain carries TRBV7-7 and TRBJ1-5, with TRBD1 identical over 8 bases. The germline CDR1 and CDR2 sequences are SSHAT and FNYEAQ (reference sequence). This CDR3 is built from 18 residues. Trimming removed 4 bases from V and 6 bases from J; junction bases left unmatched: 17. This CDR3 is CASSSASERAGGSQPQHF. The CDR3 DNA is TGTGCCAGCAGCTCGGCTAGTGAGAGGGCAGGGGGCAGTCAGCCCCAGCATTTT.

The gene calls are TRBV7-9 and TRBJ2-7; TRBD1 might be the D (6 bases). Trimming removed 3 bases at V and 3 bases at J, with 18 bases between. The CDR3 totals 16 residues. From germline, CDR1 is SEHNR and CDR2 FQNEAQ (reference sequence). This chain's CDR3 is CASSFGLGQLGYEQYF. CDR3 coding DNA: TGTGCCAGCAGCTTCGGACTTGGACAGCTTGGCTACGAGCAGTACTTC.

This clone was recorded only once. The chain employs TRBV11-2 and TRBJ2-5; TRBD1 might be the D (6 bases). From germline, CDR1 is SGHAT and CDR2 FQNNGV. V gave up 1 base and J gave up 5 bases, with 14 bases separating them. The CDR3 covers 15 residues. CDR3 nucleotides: TGTGCCAGCAGCTTAGTTCGGCAGGGGTTGGAGACCCAGTACTTC. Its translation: CASSLVRQGLETQYF.

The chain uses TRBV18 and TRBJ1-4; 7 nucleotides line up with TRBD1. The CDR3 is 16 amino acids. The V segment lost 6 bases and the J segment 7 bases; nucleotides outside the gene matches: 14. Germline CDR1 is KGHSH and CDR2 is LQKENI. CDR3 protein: CASSPYPQGDGEKLFF. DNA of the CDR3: TGTGCCAGCTCTCCCTACCCCCAGGGGGACGGTGAAAAACTGTTTTTT.

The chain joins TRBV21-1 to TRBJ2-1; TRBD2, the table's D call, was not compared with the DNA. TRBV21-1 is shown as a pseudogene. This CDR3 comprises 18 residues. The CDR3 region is CASSKVSSLGVNENEQFF. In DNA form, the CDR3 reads TGTGCCAGCAGCAAAGTTTCCAGCCTCGGGGTCAATGAGAATGAGCAGTTCTTC.

CDR3 sequence reads: CASSFSGSRGMNTEAFF. CDR3 in DNA: TGCGCCAGCAGCTTTTCCGGGTCAAGGGGAATGAACACTGAAGCTTTCTTT. V is TRBV5-1 and J is TRBJ1-1, with D possibly being TRBD1 (5 bases). V was clipped by 2 bases and J by 0 bases, with 17 bases between them. CDR1 is SGHRS, CDR2 YFSETQ, per germline. The CDR3 sequence is 17 residues long. Together with reference TRBV5-1 and TRBJ1-1, the CDR3 gives the full variable domain: KAGVTQTPRYLIKTRGQQVTLSCSPISGHRSVSWYQQTPGQGLQFLFEYFSETQRNKGNFPGRFSGRQFSNSRSEMNVSTLELGDSALYLCASSFSGSRGMNTEAFFGQGTRLTVV.

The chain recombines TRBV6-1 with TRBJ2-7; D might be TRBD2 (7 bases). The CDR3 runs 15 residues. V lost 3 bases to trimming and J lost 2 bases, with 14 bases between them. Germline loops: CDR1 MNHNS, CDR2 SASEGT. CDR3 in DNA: TGTGCCAGCAGTGACCCCTGGGGGGGCCCCTACGAGCAGTACTTC. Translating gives CASSDPWGGPYEQYF.

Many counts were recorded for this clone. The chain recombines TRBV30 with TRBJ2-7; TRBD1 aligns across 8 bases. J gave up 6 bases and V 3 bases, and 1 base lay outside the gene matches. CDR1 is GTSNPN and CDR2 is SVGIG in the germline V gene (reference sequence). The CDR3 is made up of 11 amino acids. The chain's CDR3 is CAWRTGGEQYF. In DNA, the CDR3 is TGTGCCTGGAGAACAGGGGGCGAGCAGTACTTC.

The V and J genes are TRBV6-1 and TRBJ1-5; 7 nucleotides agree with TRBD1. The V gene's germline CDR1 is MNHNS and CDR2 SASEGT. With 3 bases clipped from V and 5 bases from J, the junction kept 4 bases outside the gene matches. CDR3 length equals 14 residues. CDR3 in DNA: TGTGCCAGCAGTGATGGGGACAGATATCAGCCCCAGCATTTT. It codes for CASSDGDRYQPQHF.

The CDR3 region has the DNA TGTGCCAGCAGCGATAAACAGGCTCTGGGAGAAAAACTGTTTTTT. Amino acids: CASSDKQALGEKLFF. This chain links TRBV7-9 with TRBJ1-4; possibly TRBD1 for D (5 bases). The CDR3 has 15 residues. V dropped 5 bases and J dropped 8 bases, with 18 bases sitting between them. Germline V gene sequence: CDR1 SEHNR, CDR2 FQNEAQ (reference sequence).

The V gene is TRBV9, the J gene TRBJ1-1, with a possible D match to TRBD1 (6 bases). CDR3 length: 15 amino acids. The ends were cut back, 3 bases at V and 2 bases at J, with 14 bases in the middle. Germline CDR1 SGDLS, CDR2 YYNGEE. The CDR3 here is CASSARDNQNTEAFF. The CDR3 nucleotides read TGTGCCAGCAGCGCCCGGGACAACCAAAACACTGAAGCTTTCTTT.

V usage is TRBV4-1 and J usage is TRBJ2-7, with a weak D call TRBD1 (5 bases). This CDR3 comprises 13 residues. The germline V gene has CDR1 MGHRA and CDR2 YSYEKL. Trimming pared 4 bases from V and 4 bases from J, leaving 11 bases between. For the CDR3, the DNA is TGCGCCAGCAGCCTGACAGAAAAATACGAGCAGTACTTC. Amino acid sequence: CASSLTEKYEQYF.

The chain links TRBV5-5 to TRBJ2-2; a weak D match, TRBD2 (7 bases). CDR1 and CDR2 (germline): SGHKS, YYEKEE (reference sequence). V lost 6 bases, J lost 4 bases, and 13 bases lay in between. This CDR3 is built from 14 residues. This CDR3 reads CASTLGGGTGELFF. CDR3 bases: TGTGCCAGCACCTTAGGGGGGGGCACCGGGGAGCTGTTTTTT.